The clone carrying this TCR beta chain was detected a few times. Its antigen is not identified. These data originate in a study of siplizumab effects on memory and regulatory T cells. Some 9.4 x 10^4 TCR templates per sample were sequenced. Only in-frame clones appear in the TCRdb table, and some are missing; sequencing was by immunoSEQ multiplex PCR. Among approximately 120,000 clones listed, just under 95% were seen once. V lost 4 bases and J lost 7, with 13 bases in between. Germline CDR1 and CDR2: SGHTA and FQGNSA. The CDR3 runs to 13 residues. Notes on the study in general: Mappable alloreactive CD4+ clones were on average around 66% Treg-derived with siplizumab, 25% to 30% in controls.

This receptor was taken from a human donor in good health. The specimen sequenced was non-Treg CD4+ T cells sorted from blood. This chain joins TRBV7-2 and TRBJ1-1; TRBD1 might be the D (5 bases). The CDR3: CASSSSSGNEAFF. The CDR3 DNA follows: TGTGCCAGCAGCTCCAGTTCAGGGAATGAAGCTTTCTTT. Using reference TRBV7-2 and TRBJ1-1 for the parts outside the CDR3, the full variable domain is GAGVSQSPSNKVTEKGKDVELRCDPISGHTALYWYRQSLGQGLEFLIYFQGNSAPDKSGLPSDRFSAERTGGSVSTLTIQRTQQEDSAVYLCASSSSSGNEAFFGQGTRLTVV.